This TCR beta chain was retrieved from a study of neurological immune-mediated disorders. General study results and limits: No sharing of CDR3 amino acid sequences was observed among expanded clones across subjects, suggesting private repertoires in all groups.

MiXCR, run by TCRdb on the 5' RACE reads, gives a single entry per CDR3 protein. The sample lists under 45,000 distinct CDR3 sequences, roughly 14% seen once, with roughly 3.5% in the top ten. The CDR3 is 19 residues long. V gave up 1 base and J gave up 2 bases; unmatched junction bases: 13. From germline, CDR1 is SGHAT and CDR2 FQDESV (reference sequence). This clonotype was found many times. Its target is unknown. Sequencing used CD4+ T cells from blood. The genes are TRBV11-1 and TRBJ2-7; the match to TRBD2 covers 11 bases. This clonotype was sampled from a woman aged 60-70 years with HTLV-1-associated myelopathy (HAM/TSP). Here the CDR3 DNA reads TGTGCCAGCAGCTTAGGAACCCGCTTTACTAGCGGGGGTACCTACGAGCAGTACTTC. This gives the protein CASSLGTRFTSGGTYEQYF.